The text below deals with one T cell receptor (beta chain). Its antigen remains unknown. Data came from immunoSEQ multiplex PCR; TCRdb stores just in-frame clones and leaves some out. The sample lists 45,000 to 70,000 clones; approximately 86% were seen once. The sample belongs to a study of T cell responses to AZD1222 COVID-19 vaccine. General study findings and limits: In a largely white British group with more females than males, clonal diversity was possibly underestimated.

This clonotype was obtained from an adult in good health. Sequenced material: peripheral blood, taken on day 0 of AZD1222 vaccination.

DNA for the CDR3: TGTGCCAGCAGTACTCGAGGCGGACAGACCGGCTACACCTTC. Protein product: CASSTRGGQTGYTF. The chain carries TRBV2 and TRBJ1-2, with D perhaps matching TRBD1 (6 bases). CDR3 length: 14 residues. Germline V lookup: CDR1 SNHLY, CDR2 FYNNEI. Trimming took 5 bases from V and 8 from J, leaving 18 bases between them.